This T cell receptor (beta chain) was recorded in a study of T-cell memory formation after mild COVID-19. Study-wide context: TCR clusters largely stayed donor specific. Notes on the study in general: Contracting CD4+ clones were located mainly in CM and EM, and CD8+ clones in EMRA.

On this clonotype: Its target is not known.

Constant-segment primers served in 5'RACE that generated TCR alpha and TCR beta cDNA libraries bearing sample barcodes and UMIs. TCRdb itself ran the 5' RACE reads through MiXCR, one entry per CDR3 protein. Of around 310,000 distinct CDR3 sequences listed, less than 25% are singletons. Sequencing was carried out using PBMCs or a T cell subset sorted from them (not recorded which). This clonotype was sampled from a man between 18 and 35 years old who had mild COVID-19 (a few samples of this study predate the infection). Cell type and time point are not known.

In nucleotides, the CDR3 is TGTGCCATCAAGGCAGGGACAGCTACCTTGAACACCGGGGAGCTGTTTTTT. Protein sequence: CAIKAGTATLNTGELFF. V and J are TRBV10-3 and TRBJ2-2, with 7 positions matching TRBD1. Unmatched junction bases numbered 12, after V lost 7 bases and J lost 1 base. Germline V gene sequence: CDR1 ENHRY, CDR2 SYGVKD. The CDR3 extends over 17 amino acids.